This TCR beta chain was sequenced during a study of blood T cell repertoires in COVID-19. About the study: Sites across the United States, Italy and Spain contributed samples from acute and convalescent COVID-19. From T cells, B-cell-depleted T cells, or PBMCs came the material, which was cDNA or gDNA.

Authors' analysis steps: The authors estimated nucleated cell counts from reference gene primer amplification. Sequenced by immunoSEQ multiplex PCR; TCRdb stores in-frame clones only, minus some. From that table come the V and J calls and clone size; the DNA was used to work out D and trimming. The sample has 45,000 or so clones; 82% are singletons. The germline V gene encodes CDR1 SGHRS and CDR2 YFSETQ. Germline trimming cut 3 bases from V and 7 bases from J; bases unmatched to any gene: 10. This CDR3 contains 16 residues. This clone was observed a handful of times. The rearrangement joins TRBV5-1 to TRBJ2-2; TRBD1 agrees at 9 bases. This TCR was sampled from a woman in her 70s with acute or convalescent COVID-19. The sequencing sample was made of peripheral blood. The CDR3: CASSWDREVEIGELFF. The CDR3 DNA sequence: TGCGCCAGCAGCTGGGACAGGGAGGTTGAGATCGGGGAGCTGTTTTTT.